This TCR beta chain emerged from a study of beta chain features in type 1 diabetes. Expressed TCRB transcripts were sequenced because the entire RNA isolate underwent reverse transcription. Clones were sequenced by immunoSEQ multiplex PCR, and TCRdb holds only the in-frame ones, with some missing. The sample consists of nearly 250,000 clones, roughly 13% of them appearing once. CDR3 size: 13 residues. Trimming pared 8 bases from V and 0 bases from J, leaving 11 bases between. The germline gives CDR1 LNHDA, CDR2 SQIVND (reference sequence). The sequencing sample was made of naive CD4+ T cells from blood. V gene TRBV19 combines with J gene TRBJ2-7, with a tentative D call TRBD2 (5 bases). The clonotype originates from a woman in her thirties or forties in good health. The CDR3 coding sequence is TGTGCCAGTCAAGTGGGAGACTCCTACGAGCAGTACTTC. Residues: CASQVGDSYEQYF.